This T cell receptor (beta chain) was captured by sequencing in a study of T cells in localized non-small cell lung cancer. The CDR3 has 14 amino acids. Germline lookup yields CDR1 SGHNT and CDR2 YYREEE (reference sequence). V was trimmed by 1 base and J by 6 bases, leaving 10 bases between them. Study-level findings and limits: Among the top 100 tumor clones, a median roughly 57 appeared in adjacent lung. Higher blood T cell density tracked longer overall survival. A single tumor region was sequenced, leaving heterogeneity possible. It was uninvolved adjacent lung that showed the highest T cell clonality, exceeding tumor.

Comment on this clone: Its antigen is currently unknown.

Generated by immunoSEQ multiplex PCR, the TCRdb table keeps only in-frame clones and is missing some. The profile shows about 77,000 clones, about 88% of them singletons. The chain carries TRBV5-4 and TRBJ1-4; perhaps TRBD1 as D (6 bases). This TCR came from a woman aged 35 to 70 with stage I squamous cell lung carcinoma. The material sequenced was peripheral blood, taken before any cancer treatment. The CDR3 coding sequence is TGTGCCAGCAGCTTGTCGTCAGGGGATGAAAAACTGTTTTTT. Translating it yields CASSLSSGDEKLFF.